This T cell receptor beta chain was captured by sequencing in a study of blood T cells in healthy people across ages. Study results and caveats: Naive CD4+ cells and diversity were both higher in long-lived donors than in aged donors.

This clonotype has just a few counts. Its antigen is not known. A much larger clonotype is one base distant, so this may be a read error. Primed by a sample-barcoded 5' primer and a J-beta primer mix, a second PCR proceeded for 7 to 11 cycles. Every sample gave at least 3 million paired-end reads containing CDR3. TCRdb re-called the 5' RACE reads through MiXCR, storing one row per CDR3 protein. The sample has 1.5 million to 2 million distinct CDR3 sequences; less than 50% are singletons. V lost 4 bases to trimming and J lost 5 bases; unmatched junction nucleotides: 6. The germline gives CDR1 SGHDT, CDR2 YYEEEE. The CDR3 length is 13 residues.

This rearrangement joins TRBV5-6 to TRBJ2-7; 7 positions agree with TRBD1. The sequenced material came from blood. The TCR originated in a middle-aged woman in good health. Here the CDR3 reads CASSPTGAHEQYF. The CDR3 DNA reads as TGTGCCAGCAGCCCAACAGGGGCCCACGAGCAGTACTTC.